There are many counts of the clone carrying this T cell receptor (beta chain). What it binds is not known. Documented time point: persistent/refractory GD, antithyroid drugs over 5 years with positive TRAb. From PBMCs, RNA was extracted and then used to make the TCR library. Investigators report Graves' disease was diagnosed under American Thyroid Association guidelines. Patients all came to the study from an endocrinology department in Xi'an, China. The sample comes from a study of regulatory T cells in long-lasting Graves disease. Study observations and caveats: Favored gene segments in persistent disease were TRBV28, TRBJ1-2 and TRBJ2-5.

This CDR3 contains 13 residues. Germline CDR1 reads SNHLY; CDR2 reads FYNNEI. The junction had 5 bases not matched to a gene; V was cut back by 6 bases and J by 4 bases. Construction of the TCR beta libraries employed iRepertoire HTBI primers in conjunction with Arm-PCR of CDR3 regions. Each CDR3 protein gets one entry after TCRdb re-called the multiplex PCR reads with MiXCR. The data contain some 420,000 distinct CDR3 sequences, less than 25% of them seen just once; the ten biggest clones take up 13%. The chain links TRBV2 to TRBJ1-1; 7 bases are a match to TRBD1. This specimen was peripheral blood mononuclear cells (PBMCs), taken when the disease was refractory, from a patient treated with antithyroid drugs. The source is a female donor with Graves disease. DNA for the CDR3: TGTGCCAGCAGGGGAACAGGGGTCACTGAAGCTTTCTTT. This sequence encodes CASRGTGVTEAFF.